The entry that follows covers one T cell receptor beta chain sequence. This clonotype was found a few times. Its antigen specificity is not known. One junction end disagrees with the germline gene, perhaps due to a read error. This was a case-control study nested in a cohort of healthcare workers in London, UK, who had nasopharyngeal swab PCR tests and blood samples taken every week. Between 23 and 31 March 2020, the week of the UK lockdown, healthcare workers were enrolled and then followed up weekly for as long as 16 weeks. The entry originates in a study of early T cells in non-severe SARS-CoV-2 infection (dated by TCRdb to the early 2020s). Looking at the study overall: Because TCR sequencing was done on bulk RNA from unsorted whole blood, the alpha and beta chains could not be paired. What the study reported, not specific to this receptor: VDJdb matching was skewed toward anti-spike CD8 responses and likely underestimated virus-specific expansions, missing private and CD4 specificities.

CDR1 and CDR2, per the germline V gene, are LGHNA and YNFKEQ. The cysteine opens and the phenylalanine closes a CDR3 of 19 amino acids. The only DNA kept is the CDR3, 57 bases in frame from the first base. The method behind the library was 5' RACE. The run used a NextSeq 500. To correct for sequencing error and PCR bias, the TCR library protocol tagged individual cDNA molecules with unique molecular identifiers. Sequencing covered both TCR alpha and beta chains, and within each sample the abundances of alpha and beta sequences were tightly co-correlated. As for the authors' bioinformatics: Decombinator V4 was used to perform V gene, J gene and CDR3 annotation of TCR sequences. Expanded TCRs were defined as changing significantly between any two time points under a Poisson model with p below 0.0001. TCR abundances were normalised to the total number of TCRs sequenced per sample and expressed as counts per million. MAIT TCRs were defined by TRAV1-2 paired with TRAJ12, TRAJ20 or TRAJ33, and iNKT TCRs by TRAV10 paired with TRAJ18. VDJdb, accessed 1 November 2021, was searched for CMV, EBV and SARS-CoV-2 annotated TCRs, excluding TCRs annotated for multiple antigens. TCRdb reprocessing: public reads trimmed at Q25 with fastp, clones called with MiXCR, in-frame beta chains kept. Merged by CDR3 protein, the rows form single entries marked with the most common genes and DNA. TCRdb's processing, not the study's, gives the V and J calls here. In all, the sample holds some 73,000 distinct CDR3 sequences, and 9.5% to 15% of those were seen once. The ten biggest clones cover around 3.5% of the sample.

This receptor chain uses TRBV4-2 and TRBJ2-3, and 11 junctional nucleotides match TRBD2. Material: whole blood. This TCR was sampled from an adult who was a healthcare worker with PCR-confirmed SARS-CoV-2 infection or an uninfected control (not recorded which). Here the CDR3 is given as CVSTQEGTSGAFSTDTQYF. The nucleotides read TGTGTCAGCACCCAAGAAGGGACTAGCGGAGCCTTCAGCACAGATACGCAGTATTTT.